This is a list of T cell receptor beta chains from one sample in a study of T and B cells in COVID-19 patients. TCRdb re-called the multiplex PCR reads through MiXCR, storing one row per CDR3 protein. The data contain around 2,200 distinct CDR3 sequences, approximately 30% of them singletons. The sample comprised blood. These receptors were collected from a human donor with active COVID-19. The CDR3 runs from the conserved cysteine through the conserved F or W. D genes are given only for firm matches. Clone size is stated in some rows and not others, as once, few, many or a class when expanded.

TGCAGCGTATCCCGGGACAAGGACTACGAGCAGTACTTC	CSVSRDKDYEQYF	TRBJ2-7	-	TRBV29-1	-
TGTGCCAGTAGGGACAGGGGAGGCGAGCAGTACTTC	CASRDRGGEQYF	TRBJ2-7	TRBD1	TRBV19	-
TGCGCCAGCAGCCCCTTTGGGGGGGGAAATTCACCCCTCCACTTT	CASSPFGGGNSPLHF	TRBJ1-6	-	TRBV5-1	few
TGTGCCAGCAGTTTCGGGACAGGTCTCTATGGCTACACCTTC	CASSFGTGLYGYTF	TRBJ1-2	TRBD1	TRBV6-5	-
TGTGCCAGCTCCCCCAGGGGCGACTACGAGCAGTACTTC	CASSPRGDYEQYF	TRBJ2-7	-	TRBV6-5	-
TGTGCCAGCAGCCGGTACCCATACAGGGTGGGGAGCTCCTACGAGCAGTACTTC	CASSRYPYRVGSSYEQYF	TRBJ2-7	-	TRBV7-2	few
TGTGCCAGCTCACCCCGGGGACAGGGGGATGAGCAGTTCTTC	CASSPRGQGDEQFF	TRBJ2-1	TRBD1	TRBV18	-
TGTGCCAGCAGGGGGACAGGTTCCAGGCCAGATACGCAGTATTTT	CASRGTGSRPDTQYF	TRBJ2-3	TRBD1	TRBV12-3/TRBV12-4	medium-sized
TGTGCCAGCAGTGATCGGGAGACTGGAAACACCATATATTTT	CASSDRETGNTIYF	TRBJ1-3	-	TRBV6-1	-
TGTGCCATCAGTGAGGATGAGGCAGACTATGGCTACACCTTC	CAISEDEADYGYTF	TRBJ1-2	-	TRBV10-3	few
TGTGCCAGCTCACCGCCCTCCGGGACAGGGAACTACGAGCAGTACTTC	CASSPPSGTGNYEQYF	TRBJ2-7	TRBD1	TRBV18	medium-sized
TGTGCCAGCAGTTACAGGGGGTCGATCTATGGCTACACCTTC	CASSYRGSIYGYTF	TRBJ1-2	-	TRBV6-5	medium-sized
TGTGCCAGCTCACCGACGACGGGAAACACTGAAGCTTTCTTT	CASSPTTGNTEAFF	TRBJ1-1	-	TRBV18	few
TGTGCCTGGAGTGCCCAACAGGGGGCCCTGAACTATGGCTACACCTTC	CAWSAQQGALNYGYTF	TRBJ1-2	TRBD1	TRBV30	medium-sized
TGTGCCAGCAGTAGGGGACAGGGGTCTGGCTACACCTTC	CASSRGQGSGYTF	TRBJ1-2	TRBD1	TRBV27	-
TGCGCCAGCAGCCCGGGACAGGGGGGGGTCTACGAGCAGTACTTC	CASSPGQGGVYEQYF	TRBJ2-7	TRBD1	TRBV5-1	-
TGTGCTAGTGGTTTGGTACGGACAGGCTACTCCTACGAGCAGTACTTC	CASGLVRTGYSYEQYF	TRBJ2-7	TRBD1	TRBV12-5	-
TGTGCCAGTACCCCCCGGGCTAGCCAAGAGACCCAGTACTTC	CASTPRASQETQYF	TRBJ2-5	-	TRBV19	medium-sized
TGTGCCAGTAGTATAGATCCCCCTTGGACAGGGTCGGATGAGCAGTTCTTC	CASSIDPPWTGSDEQFF	TRBJ2-1	TRBD1	TRBV19	medium-sized
TGTGCCAGCAGCCTCCGGGACAGGGGAAGTGGAAACACCATATATTTT	CASSLRDRGSGNTIYF	TRBJ1-3	TRBD1	TRBV6-1	medium-sized
TGTGCCTGGAGAATGGGGACAGCCGGTCCTGGAAACACCATATATTTT	CAWRMGTAGPGNTIYF	TRBJ1-3	TRBD1	TRBV30	medium-sized
TGCAGTGCTAGAGATCACAGGATATATGGCTACACCTTC	CSARDHRIYGYTF	TRBJ1-2	-	TRBV20-1	-
TGTGCCAGTAGTCAAATAGCGGGGGGGGCCTACAATGAGCAGTTCTTC	CASSQIAGGAYNEQFF	TRBJ2-1	TRBD2	TRBV19	large
TGTGCCAGCAGCGAGGGGCGGGGAGGGCAGCCCCAGCATTTT	CASSEGRGGQPQHF	TRBJ1-5	-	TRBV14	few
TGCAGCGTTGGCCATGACTCTGGAAACACCATATATTTT	CSVGHDSGNTIYF	TRBJ1-3	-	TRBV29-1	large
TGTGCCAGCACTCTAGCGGGAGGGGATTACAATGAGCAGTTCTTC	CASTLAGGDYNEQFF	TRBJ2-1	TRBD2	TRBV6-5	-
TGTGCCAGTAGTATAGGGACAGGGAATCCCGAGCAGTACTTC	CASSIGTGNPEQYF	TRBJ2-7	TRBD1	TRBV19	-
TGCGCCAGCAGCCAAGACGTCTCTAGGAACTACAATGAGCAGTTCTTC	CASSQDVSRNYNEQFF	TRBJ2-1	-	TRBV4-3	-
TGTGCCACCAGCAGAGATTTGGGACTAACCTACAATGAGCAGTTCTTC	CATSRDLGLTYNEQFF	TRBJ2-1	TRBD2	TRBV15	medium-sized
TGTGCCAGCAGCAGGACCCAGGGGATCCTCGGTGAGCAGTTCTTC	CASSRTQGILGEQFF	TRBJ2-1	-	TRBV5-5	medium-sized
TGTGCCAGCAGCCGGGGGGGGAATTCACCCCTCCACTTT	CASSRGGNSPLHF	TRBJ1-6	-	TRBV11-1	few
TGTGCCATCAGTGAGTCTATCGGCCAGTTCTTC	CAISESIGQFF	TRBJ2-1	-	TRBV10-3	medium-sized
TGTGCCAGCAGCTTGGGGGACAGGGGATACGAGCAGTACTTC	CASSLGDRGYEQYF	TRBJ2-7	TRBD1	TRBV5-4	medium-sized
TGTGCCAGCAGGTTTCTTACCGGGGAGCGGGAGGGCACAGATACGCAGTATTTT	CASRFLTGEREGTDTQYF	TRBJ2-3	TRBD2	TRBV6-2/TRBV6-3	-
TGTGCCAGCAGCCAAGACAGGGGGCGGCACGGCTACACCTTC	CASSQDRGRHGYTF	TRBJ1-2	TRBD1	TRBV7-9	-
TGTGCCAGCAGAGGGTGGACTAGCGGGAAAGAGACCCAGTACTTC	CASRGWTSGKETQYF	TRBJ2-5	TRBD2	TRBV6-2/TRBV6-3	medium-sized
TGTGCCAGCAGTCCCCTCACTAGCGGGGGGGCCAATGAGCAGTTCTTC	CASSPLTSGGANEQFF	TRBJ2-1	TRBD2	TRBV27	medium-sized
TGTGCCAGCAGTTACCTCCGGGCTAGCGGGAAAAATGAGCAGTTCTTC	CASSYLRASGKNEQFF	TRBJ2-1	TRBD2	TRBV6-5	medium-sized
TGTGCCAGTAGTGGGACAGGTTTGGCCGGGGAGCTGTTTTTT	CASSGTGLAGELFF	TRBJ2-2	TRBD1	TRBV19	large
TGTGCCAGTAGTACCGGGACAGGAAACACCGGGGAGCTGTTTTTT	CASSTGTGNTGELFF	TRBJ2-2	TRBD1	TRBV19	-
TGTGCCAGCAGCTTGGTGGGACAAAACTATGGCTACACCTTC	CASSLVGQNYGYTF	TRBJ1-2	-	TRBV5-4	-
TGCAGCGTTGACGGACTAGCGGGAGTAAGGACCGGGGAGCTGTTTTTT	CSVDGLAGVRTGELFF	TRBJ2-2	TRBD2	TRBV29-1	-
TGTGCCAGCAGTGGGGCCCGCGGGAGCAATCAGCCCCAGCATTTT	CASSGARGSNQPQHF	TRBJ1-5	-	TRBV6-5	medium-sized
TGCGCCAGCAGCTTAGGGACAGGGGCCGTCTACGAGCAGTACTTC	CASSLGTGAVYEQYF	TRBJ2-7	TRBD1	TRBV5-1	-
TGTGCCAGCAGCCCGGAACTTCACACAGATACGCAGTATTTT	CASSPELHTDTQYF	TRBJ2-3	-	TRBV4-2	medium-sized
TGTGCCAGCAGTTATGGGGTAACTGGGGTCTATGGCTACACCTTC	CASSYGVTGVYGYTF	TRBJ1-2	-	TRBV6-5	medium-sized
TGTGCCAGCACCCCAGGGGGCACCGGGGAGCTGTTTTTT	CASTPGGTGELFF	TRBJ2-2	TRBD1	TRBV6-5	-
TGTGCCTGCATGAACCGCGGTACGCAGTATTTT	CACMNRGTQYF	TRBJ2-3	-	TRBV30	large
TGTGCCAGCAGTTACTCGGCACGGATCTACGAGCAGTACTTC	CASSYSARIYEQYF	TRBJ2-7	-	TRBV6-5	-